The clone carrying this T cell receptor beta chain has a handful of counts. Its antigen is unknown. V shed 4 bases and J shed 4 bases, with 18 bases lying between them. The germline V gene encodes CDR1 SGHRS and CDR2 YFSETQ. The CDR3 extends over 16 amino acids. Measured with immunoSEQ multiplex PCR; TCRdb has only the in-frame clones, and not every one. Seen here are about 130,000 clones, roughly 88% observed once, and the top ten hold around 6.1%. This record belongs to a study of T cell responses to AZD1222 COVID-19 vaccine. Study-wide results and limits: Most donors were white British and more were female, and clonal diversity was possibly underestimated. Variant regions that are unmutated are reportedly the target of nearly half of spike-specific TCRs. Vaccine-associated CD4 TCRs ranged over spike, dominating at 160-218 and 743-854.

This clonotype was sampled from an adult in good health. Sequenced material: peripheral blood, taken on day 0 of AZD1222 vaccination. V is TRBV5-1 and J is TRBJ1-5; D is unclear. CDR3 sequence: CASSPDGVSFNQPQHF. The CDR3 nucleotides read TGCGCCAGCAGCCCGGACGGGGTTAGTTTTAATCAGCCCCAGCATTTT.